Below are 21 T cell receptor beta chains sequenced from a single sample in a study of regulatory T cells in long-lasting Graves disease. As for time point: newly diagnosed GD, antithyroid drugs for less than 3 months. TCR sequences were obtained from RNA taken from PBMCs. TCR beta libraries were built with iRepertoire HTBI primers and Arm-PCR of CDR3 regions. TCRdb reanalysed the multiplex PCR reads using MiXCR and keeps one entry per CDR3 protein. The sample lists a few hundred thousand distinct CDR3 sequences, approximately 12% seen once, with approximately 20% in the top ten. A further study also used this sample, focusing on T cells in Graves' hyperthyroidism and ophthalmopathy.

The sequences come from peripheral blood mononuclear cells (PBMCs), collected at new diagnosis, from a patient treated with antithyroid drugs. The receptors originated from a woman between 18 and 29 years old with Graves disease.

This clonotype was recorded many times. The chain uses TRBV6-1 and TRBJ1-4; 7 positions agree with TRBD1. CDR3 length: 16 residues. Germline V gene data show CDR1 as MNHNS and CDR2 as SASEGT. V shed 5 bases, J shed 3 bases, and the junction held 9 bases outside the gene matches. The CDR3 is CASSNPRGEANEKLFF. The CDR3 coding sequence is TGTGCCAGCAGTAACCCCAGGGGGGAGGCTAATGAAAAACTGTTTTTT.

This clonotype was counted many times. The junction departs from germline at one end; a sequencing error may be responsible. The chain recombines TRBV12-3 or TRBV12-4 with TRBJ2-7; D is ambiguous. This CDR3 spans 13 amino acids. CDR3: CASSLGSSYEQYF. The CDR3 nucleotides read TGTGCCAGCAGCTTAGGGTCCTCCTACGAGCAGTACTTC.

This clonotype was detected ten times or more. CDR3 sequence: CSASRTVNTGELFF. The DNA for the CDR3 is TGCAGTGCTAGTCGGACGGTGAACACCGGGGAGCTGTTTTTT. The V and J genes are TRBV20-1 and TRBJ2-2; D is unclear. This CDR3 region has 14 residues. V shed 3 bases and J shed 1 base, with 9 bases lying between them. Germline V CDR1 and CDR2: DFQATT, SNEGSKA (reference sequence).

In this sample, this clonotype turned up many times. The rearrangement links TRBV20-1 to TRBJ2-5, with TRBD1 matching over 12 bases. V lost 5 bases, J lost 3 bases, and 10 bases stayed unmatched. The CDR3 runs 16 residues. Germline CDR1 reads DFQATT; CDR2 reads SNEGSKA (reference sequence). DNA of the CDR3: TGCAGTGCTCGAGGGGGAGGGACAGGGGGCAAAGAGACCCAGTACTTC. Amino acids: CSARGGGTGGKETQYF.

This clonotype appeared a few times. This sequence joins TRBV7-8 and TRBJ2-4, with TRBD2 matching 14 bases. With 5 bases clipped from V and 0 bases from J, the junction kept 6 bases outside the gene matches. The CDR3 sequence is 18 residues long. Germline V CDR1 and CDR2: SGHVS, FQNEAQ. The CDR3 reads CASSLGLAGGIAKNIQYF. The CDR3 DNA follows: TGTGCCAGCAGCCTCGGACTAGCGGGAGGTATAGCCAAAAACATTCAGTACTTC.

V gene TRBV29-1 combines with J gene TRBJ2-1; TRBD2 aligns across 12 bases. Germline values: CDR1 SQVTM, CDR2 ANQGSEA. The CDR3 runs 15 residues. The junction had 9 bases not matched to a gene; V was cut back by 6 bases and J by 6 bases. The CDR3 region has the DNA TGCAGCGTGAGCCTTCTAGCGGGGGGGCCCAATGAGCAGTTCTTC. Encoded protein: CSVSLLAGGPNEQFF.

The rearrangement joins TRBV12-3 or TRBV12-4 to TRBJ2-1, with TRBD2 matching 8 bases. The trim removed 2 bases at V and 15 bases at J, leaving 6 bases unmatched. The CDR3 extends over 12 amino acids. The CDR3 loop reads CASSLSGGPGFF. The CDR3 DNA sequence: TGTGCCAGCAGTTTATCGGGAGGGCCGGGGTTCTTC.

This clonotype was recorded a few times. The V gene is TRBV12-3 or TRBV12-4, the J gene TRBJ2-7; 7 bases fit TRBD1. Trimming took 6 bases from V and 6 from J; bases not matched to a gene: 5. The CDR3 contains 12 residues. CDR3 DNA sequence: TGTGCCAGCAGCCGACAGGGCGGCGAGCAGTACGTC. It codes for CASSRQGGEQYV.

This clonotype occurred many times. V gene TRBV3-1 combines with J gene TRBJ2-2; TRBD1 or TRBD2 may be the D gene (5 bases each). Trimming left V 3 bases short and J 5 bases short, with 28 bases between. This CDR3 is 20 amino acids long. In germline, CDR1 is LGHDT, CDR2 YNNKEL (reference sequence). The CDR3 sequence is CASSQAGFLWNRPPTGELFF. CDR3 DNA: TGTGCCAGCAGCCAGGCGGGCTTTCTATGGAACAGGCCGCCTACCGGGGAGCTGTTTTTT.

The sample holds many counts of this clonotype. The CDR3 coding sequence is TGCAGTGCTAGAGAAGGAACAGTAGAGCAGTTCTTC. This codes for CSAREGTVEQFF. The chain links TRBV20-1 to TRBJ2-1; D is ambiguous. Germline V gives CDR1 DFQATT, CDR2 SNEGSKA (reference sequence). This CDR3 region has 12 residues. Trimming took 0 bases from V and 10 from J, leaving 10 bases between them.

The DNA for the CDR3 is TGTGCCAGCAGCCGAGGTGGACTCGATGACTACACCTTC. Protein sequence: CASSRGGLDDYTF. This chain links TRBV7-3 with TRBJ1-2; D is uncertain. This CDR3 spans 13 amino acids. The germline V gene has CDR1 SGHTA and CDR2 FQGTGA. V was trimmed by 5 bases and J by 10 bases, leaving 17 bases between them.

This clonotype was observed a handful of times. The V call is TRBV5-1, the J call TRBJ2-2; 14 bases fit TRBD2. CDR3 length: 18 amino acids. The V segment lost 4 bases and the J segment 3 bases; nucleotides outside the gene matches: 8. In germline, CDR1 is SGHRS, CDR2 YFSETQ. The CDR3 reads CASSGIGTSGRYTGELFF. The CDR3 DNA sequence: TGCGCCAGCAGCGGTATTGGGACTAGCGGGAGATACACCGGGGAGCTGTTTTTT.

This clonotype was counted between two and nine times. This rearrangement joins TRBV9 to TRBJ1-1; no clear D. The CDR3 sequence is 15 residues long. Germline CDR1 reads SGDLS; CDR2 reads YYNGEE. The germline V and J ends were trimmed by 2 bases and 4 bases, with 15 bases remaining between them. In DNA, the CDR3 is TGTGCCAGCAGCGTCTTTCCGGATACCTTCACTGAAGCTTTCTTT. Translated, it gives CASSVFPDTFTEAFF.

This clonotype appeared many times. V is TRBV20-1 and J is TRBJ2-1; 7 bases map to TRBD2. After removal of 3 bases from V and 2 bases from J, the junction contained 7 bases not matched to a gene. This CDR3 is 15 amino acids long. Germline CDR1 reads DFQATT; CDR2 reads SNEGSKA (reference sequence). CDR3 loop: CSARRLADTYNEQFF. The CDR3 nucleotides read TGCAGTGCTAGGAGGCTAGCGGACACCTACAATGAGCAGTTCTTC.

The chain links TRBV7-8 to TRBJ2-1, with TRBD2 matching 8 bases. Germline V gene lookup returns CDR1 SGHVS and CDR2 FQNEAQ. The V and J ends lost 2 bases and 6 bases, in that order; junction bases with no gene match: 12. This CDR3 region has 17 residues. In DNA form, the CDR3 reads TGTGCCAGCAGCTTACGGCGTTTAGCGGGGCTGGGCAATGAGCAGTTCTTC. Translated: CASSLRRLAGLGNEQFF.

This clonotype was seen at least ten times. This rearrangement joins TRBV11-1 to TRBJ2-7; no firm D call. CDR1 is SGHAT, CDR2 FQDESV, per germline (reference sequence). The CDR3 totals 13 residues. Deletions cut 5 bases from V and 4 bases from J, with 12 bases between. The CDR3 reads CASSPRPHYEQYV. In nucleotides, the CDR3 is TGTGCCAGCAGCCCGCGCCCTCATTACGAGCAGTACGTC.

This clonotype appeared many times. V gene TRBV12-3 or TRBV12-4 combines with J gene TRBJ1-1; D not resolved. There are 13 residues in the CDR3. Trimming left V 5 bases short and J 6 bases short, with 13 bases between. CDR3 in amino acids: CASSTQQVSEAFF. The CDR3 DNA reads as TGTGCCAGCAGTACACAGCAGGTTTCTGAAGCTTTCTTT.

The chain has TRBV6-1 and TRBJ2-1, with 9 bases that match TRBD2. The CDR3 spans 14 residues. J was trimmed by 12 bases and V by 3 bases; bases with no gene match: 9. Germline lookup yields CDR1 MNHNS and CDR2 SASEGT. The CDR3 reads CASSDRGGGPGQFF. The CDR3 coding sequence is TGTGCCAGCAGTGACCGCGGGGGGGGCCCGGGGCAGTTCTTC.

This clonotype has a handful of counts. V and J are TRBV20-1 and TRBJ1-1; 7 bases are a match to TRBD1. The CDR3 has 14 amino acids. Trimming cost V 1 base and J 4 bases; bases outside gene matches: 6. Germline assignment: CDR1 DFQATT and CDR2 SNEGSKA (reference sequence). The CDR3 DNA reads TGCAGTGCTAGAGTCCTACAGGGGCGCACTGAAGCTTTCTTT. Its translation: CSARVLQGRTEAFF.

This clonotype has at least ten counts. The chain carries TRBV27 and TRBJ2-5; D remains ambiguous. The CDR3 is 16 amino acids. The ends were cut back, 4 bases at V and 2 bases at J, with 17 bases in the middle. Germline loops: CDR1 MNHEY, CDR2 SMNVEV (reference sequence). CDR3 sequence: CASSSRMVGIQETQYF. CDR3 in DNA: TGTGCCAGCAGTTCCCGTATGGTAGGGATACAAGAGACCCAGTACTTC.

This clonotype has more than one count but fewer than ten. The CDR3 protein is CASSPYKGQGRADTQYF. CDR3 in DNA: TGTGCCAGCAGCCCCTACAAAGGACAGGGTCGCGCAGATACGCAGTATTTT. The chain joins TRBV14 to TRBJ2-3; 8 nucleotides agree with TRBD1. The V and J ends lost 4 bases and 4 bases, in that order; junction bases with no gene match: 13. The CDR3 covers 17 residues. Germline V gene lookup returns CDR1 SGHDN and CDR2 FVKESK. The complete variable domain, with remaining parts taken from reference TRBV14 and TRBJ2-3, reads EAGVTQFPSHSVIEKGQTVTLRCDPISGHDNLYWYRRVMGKEIKFLLHFVKESKQDESGMPNNRFLAERTGGTYSTLKVQPAELEDSGVYFCASSPYKGQGRADTQYFGPGTRLTVL.